These 29 T cell receptor beta chains came from one sample sequenced in a study of metastatic and nonmetastatic thyroid tumors. TCRdb used MiXCR to call clones anew from the PCR reads. The sample yields more than 12,000 clones, around 32% seen once. Prior to thyroid surgery, none of the patients had received any treatment. The sample taken for sequencing was tumor tissue. Every receptor here comes from a male donor with papillary thyroid cancer or a benign thyroid nodule (not recorded which). Some clones in this sample may be carry-over from other donors' samples.

Regarding this clone: One end of the junction varies from germline; a read error may be responsible. CDR3 sequence (DNA): TGTGCCAGCAGCTTGGACAGGGTTCAGCCCCACCATTTT. Its translation is CASSLDRVQPHHF. This chain joins TRBV11-3 and TRBJ1-5; 8 nucleotides align to TRBD1. In germline, CDR1 is SGHNT, CDR2 YENEEA. The CDR3 length is 13 residues.

There are a few counts of this clone. This chain links TRBV28 with TRBJ2-3; 9 bases fit TRBD2. With 2 bases clipped from V and 3 bases from J, the junction kept 3 bases outside the gene matches. This CDR3 is built from 15 residues. Germline loops: CDR1 MDHEN, CDR2 SYDVKM. The CDR3 region is CASSLVAGVTDTQYF. The CDR3 DNA follows: TGTGCCAGCAGTTTAGTAGCGGGAGTGACAGATACGCAGTATTTT.

V and J are TRBV30 and TRBJ1-2; unclear D gene. Trimming removed 7 bases from V and 6 bases from J, with 27 bases in between. This CDR3 is 16 amino acids long. CDR1 is GTSNPN, CDR2 SVGIG, per germline (reference sequence). This CDR3 reads CAYWTTHRLLSDGYTF. The CDR3, as DNA: TGTGCCTACTGGACGACCCATAGGCTCCTCTCGGATGGCTACACCTTC.

With regard to this clone: Given the absence of the conserved phenylalanine or tryptophan at the CDR3 end, a read error is likely. The rearrangement links TRBV19 to TRBJ1-5; TRBD1 might be the D (6 bases). The length of the CDR3 is 14 residues. CDR1 is LNHDA and CDR2 is SQIVND in the germline V gene (reference sequence). The CDR3 nucleotides are TGCGCCAGTAGTCCGGACAGCTCTTATCAGCCCCAGCATGTT. Its translation is CASSPDSSYQPQHV.

This clone occurred a few times. The V and J genes are TRBV4-3 and TRBJ2-7; 7 positions match TRBD1. Germline lookup yields CDR1 LGHNA and CDR2 YSLEER. The CDR3 is 16 amino acids. V shed 0 bases and J 0 bases; nucleotides not matched to a gene: 5. CDR3 amino acids: CASSQDVGTASYEQYF. The CDR3 bases are TGCGCCAGCAGCCAAGATGTTGGGACAGCCTCCTACGAGCAGTACTTC.

This clone came up many times. This chain connects TRBV5-1 to TRBJ2-5; D unclear. V was clipped by 6 bases and J by 0 bases, with 12 bases between them. Germline V lookup: CDR1 SGHRS, CDR2 YFSETQ. The CDR3 sequence is 14 residues long. This CDR3 reads CASKVASYQETQYF. As DNA, the CDR3 is TGCGCCAGCAAAGTCGCGAGTTACCAAGAGACCCAGTACTTC.

Many counts were recorded for this clone. This chain joins TRBV7-9 and TRBJ2-3; D unclear. This CDR3 has 12 amino acids. The V and J ends lost 1 base and 4 bases respectively, with 3 bases between them. CDR1 and CDR2 from the germline V gene are SEHNR and FQNEAQ (reference sequence). The CDR3 protein is CASSLDSDTQYF. DNA of the CDR3: TGTGCCAGCAGCTTAGATTCAGATACGCAGTATTTT.

The chain carries TRBV18 and TRBJ2-7; D is undetermined. Trimming cost V 3 bases and J 0 bases, with 9 bases left between them. The CDR3 length is 14 residues. The germline V gene has CDR1 KGHSH and CDR2 LQKENI. The CDR3 protein is CASSPDVSSYEQYF. In DNA form, the CDR3 reads TGTGCCAGCTCACCGGACGTAAGCTCCTACGAGCAGTACTTC.

V and J are TRBV13 and TRBJ2-2; 7 nucleotides align to TRBD1. V was pared by 6 bases and J by 0 bases, with 7 bases of the junction left unmatched. The CDR3 covers 16 residues. Germline CDR1 is PRHDT and CDR2 is FYEKMQ (reference sequence). In DNA form, the CDR3 reads TGTGCCAGCAGTTCCGGGACAGTCGCGAACACCGGGGAGCTGTTTTTT. Encoded protein: CASSSGTVANTGELFF.

Turning to this clone: One base away lies a much larger clone, so this may be a sequencing read error. The chain carries TRBV5-5 and TRBJ2-1; D remains unclear. CDR1 and CDR2 (germline): SGHKS, YYEKEE (reference sequence). The CDR3 loop spans 12 amino acids. The CDR3 here is CASSFAVHEQVF. The DNA of the CDR3 is TGTGCCAGCAGCTTCGCCGTACATGAGCAGGTCTTC.

There are a few counts of this clone. The CDR3 DNA sequence: TGTGCCAGCAGGGACCTAGGGACAGGGGACTACAATGAGCAGTTCTTC. Translated: CASRDLGTGDYNEQFF. This chain uses TRBV6-1 with TRBJ2-1; TRBD1 agrees at 10 bases. Germline V CDR1 and CDR2: MNHNS, SASEGT. The CDR3 covers 16 residues. The ends lost 6 bases at V and 3 bases at J; junction bases unmatched: 8.

The chain employs TRBV27 and TRBJ2-3, with 10 bases fitting TRBD2. V dropped 3 bases and J dropped 0; count of bases not matched to a gene: 3. This CDR3 region has 16 residues. CDR1 is MNHEY and CDR2 is SMNVEV in the germline V gene (reference sequence). CDR3 DNA: TGTGCCAGCAGTTTCCCGACTAGCGGGAGCACAGATACGCAGTATTTT. It codes for CASSFPTSGSTDTQYF.

The CDR3 DNA sequence: TGTGCCAGCTCATCAGGAAGCCACGAGCAGTACTTC. Amino acid sequence: CASSSGSHEQYF. The chain recombines TRBV18 with TRBJ2-7, with unresolved D. CDR3 size: 12 residues. V was pared by 5 bases and J by 5 bases, with 10 bases between. Looked up from germline, CDR1 is KGHSH and CDR2 is LQKENI. Looking up the rest from reference TRBV18 and TRBJ2-7 gives the full variable domain: NAGVMQNPRHLVRRRGQEARLRCSPMKGHSHVYWYRQLPEEGLKFMVYLQKENIIDESGMPKERFSAEFPKEGPSILRIQQVVRGDSAAYFCASSSGSHEQYFGPGTRLTVT.

This clone was seen repeatedly, ten times or more. This rearrangement joins TRBV5-8 to TRBJ1-4; D unclear. The V and J ends lost 4 bases and 8 bases respectively, with 15 bases between them. Germline V gives CDR1 SGHTS, CDR2 YDEGEE. The CDR3 totals 14 residues. The DNA for the CDR3 is TGTGCCAGCAGCGTTGGGGAGGGTCACGAAAAACTGTTTTTT. Residues: CASSVGEGHEKLFF.

This clone was detected once. The rearrangement links TRBV18 to TRBJ1-1, with D perhaps matching TRBD1 (5 bases). The CDR3 length is 14 residues. Germline-derived CDR1 and CDR2 are KGHSH and LQKENI. Deletions cut 4 bases from V and 10 bases from J, with 19 bases between. The CDR3 bases are TGTGCCAGCTCACACTTTCGGGCGGACATGGGAGCTTTCTTT. Residues: CASSHFRADMGAFF.

This clone was found many times. This rearrangement joins TRBV24-1 to TRBJ2-7; D may be TRBD1 or TRBD2 (5 bases each). Germline V gives CDR1 KGHDR, CDR2 SFDVKD. This CDR3 is built from 14 residues. V gave up 4 bases and J gave up 3 bases, with 12 bases separating them. The CDR3 DNA follows: TGTGCCACCAGTGACACCGGGACCATCTACGAGCAGTACTTC. Its protein product is CATSDTGTIYEQYF.

The sample holds many counts of this clone. The genes are TRBV6-2 or TRBV6-3 and TRBJ1-2, with 8 bases fitting TRBD1. The CDR3 extends over 15 amino acids. From germline, CDR1 is MNHEY and CDR2 SVGEGT. V shed 6 bases, J shed 6 bases, and the junction held 12 bases outside the gene matches. The CDR3 loop is CASRVTGVEVDGYTF. CDR3 coding DNA: TGTGCCAGCAGGGTGACAGGGGTCGAGGTCGATGGCTACACCTTC.

The gene calls are TRBV20-1 and TRBJ1-1; no reliable D call. This CDR3 has 11 amino acids. Germline assignment: CDR1 DFQATT and CDR2 SNEGSKA (reference sequence). Trimming removed 7 bases at V and 0 bases at J, with 6 bases between. CDR3 in amino acids: CSGTMNTEAFF. CDR3 nucleotide sequence: TGCAGTGGAACCATGAACACTGAAGCTTTCTTT.

The V and J genes are TRBV15 and TRBJ2-3; 7 positions agree with TRBD1. Per the germline V gene, CDR1 is LNHNV and CDR2 is YYDKDF (reference sequence). Trimming took 3 bases from V and 0 from J; bases not matched to a gene: 3. This CDR3 has 15 amino acids. CDR3 sequence: CATSRGTASTDTQYF. Here the CDR3 DNA reads TGTGCCACCAGCAGGGGGACAGCTAGCACAGATACGCAGTATTTT.

The genes are TRBV7-2 and TRBJ1-5; 10 nucleotides match TRBD1. Germline V gives CDR1 SGHTA, CDR2 FQGNSA. CDR3 length: 14 residues. V shed 3 bases, J shed 7 bases, and the junction held 3 bases outside the gene matches. The CDR3 region is CASSFGTGEQPQHF. The CDR3 DNA reads TGTGCCAGCAGCTTTGGGACAGGGGAACAGCCCCAGCATTTT.

Many counts were recorded for this clone. The chain recombines TRBV6-2 or TRBV6-3 with TRBJ2-5; 9 bases are a match to TRBD2. CDR3 size: 14 residues. J lost 4 bases, V lost 6 bases, and 6 bases had no gene match. Germline CDR1 reads MNHEY; CDR2 reads SVGEGT. CDR3 in amino acids: CASSAGGPLETQYF. CDR3 coding DNA: TGTGCCAGCAGCGCGGGGGGGCCTTTAGAGACCCAGTACTTC.

The chain has TRBV20-1 and TRBJ1-6; D unclear. V lost 3 bases to trimming and J lost 10 bases, with 16 bases between them. The CDR3 loop spans 14 amino acids. Germline loops: CDR1 DFQATT, CDR2 SNEGSKA (reference sequence). CDR3 amino acids: CSASPLGIGSPLHF. CDR3 in DNA: TGCAGTGCTAGCCCCCTGGGGATAGGGTCACCCCTCCACTTT.

This clone is deemed medium-sized (0.01 to 0.1%). The J gene is TRBJ1-6, the V gene TRBV6-4; the match to TRBD1 covers 12 bases. V gave up 3 bases and J gave up 9 bases; unmatched junction bases: 0. The CDR3 spans 14 residues. Germline CDR1 is MRHNA and CDR2 is SNTAGT. The CDR3 region is CASSEGQGASPLHF. In DNA form, the CDR3 reads TGTGCCAGCAGTGAGGGACAGGGGGCTTCACCCCTCCACTTT.

This clone was observed a few times. This may be a read error, as it is one base from a much larger clone. The chain is built from TRBV6-1 and TRBJ1-1, with TRBD1 matching 8 bases. CDR1 is MNHNS and CDR2 is SASEGT in the germline V gene. The CDR3 runs to 14 residues. The CDR3 DNA reads TGTGCCAGCAGTAGACAGGGGAGAAGCACTCAAGCTGTCTTT. Translated: CASSRQGRSTQAVF.

At least ten counts were recorded for this clone. V usage is TRBV2 and J usage is TRBJ2-3; D not certain. There are 12 residues in the CDR3. Trimming left V 5 bases short and J 1 base short, with 4 bases between. From germline, CDR1 is SNHLY and CDR2 FYNNEI. Here the CDR3 reads CASSSGTDTQYF. CDR3 sequence (DNA): TGTGCCAGCAGTAGCGGCACAGATACGCAGTATTTT.

On this clone itself: A junction boundary mismatches the germline segment, possibly from a read error. This chain connects TRBV7-3 to TRBJ2-1; no clear D. Germline V lookup: CDR1 SGHTA, CDR2 FQGTGA. CDR3 length: 15 residues. Written as DNA, the CDR3 is TGTGCAAGCAGCTTCCGGCAGGCGGTAAACAATGAGCCGTTCTTC. It translates to CASSFRQAVNNEPFF. Variable domain in full (rest from reference TRBV7-3 and TRBJ2-1): GAGVSQTPSNKVTEKGKYVELRCDPISGHTALYWYRQSLGQGPEFLIYFQGTGAADDSGLPNDRFFAVRPEGSVSTLKIQRTERGDSAVYLCASSFRQAVNNEPFFGPGTRLTVL.

The chain recombines TRBV2 with TRBJ2-7; 11 positions match TRBD2. There are 16 residues in the CDR3. CDR1 and CDR2 (germline): SNHLY, FYNNEI. Trimming at V came to 4 bases and at J to 2 bases, leaving 7 bases not matched to a gene. The CDR3 bases are TGTGCCAGCAGTGTGGTTAGCGGGAGGGCCCCCTACGAGCAGTACTTC. Encoded protein: CASSVVSGRAPYEQYF.

This clone has ten or more counts. The chain links TRBV5-4 to TRBJ2-5; D is possibly TRBD2 (6 bases). With 4 bases removed from V and 5 bases from J, the gap between germline ends came to 15 bases. Per the germline V gene, CDR1 is SGHNT and CDR2 is YYREEE (reference sequence). This CDR3 is built from 14 residues. CDR3 DNA: TGTGCCAGCAGCGAGGGCGGGGTCCGGGAGACCCAGTACTTC. It translates to CASSEGGVRETQYF.

This clone has ten or more counts. This chain connects TRBV18 to TRBJ2-7; no definite D call. CDR3 length: 12 amino acids. Between the trimmed V and J ends, which lost 4 bases and 6 bases, there was a span of 10 bases. Germline CDR1 and CDR2: KGHSH and LQKENI. The CDR3 loop reads CASSRAFSEQYF. The CDR3 DNA follows: TGTGCCAGCTCACGGGCATTCAGCGAGCAGTACTTC.